These T cell receptor beta chains were read from a single sample in a study of T-cell memory formation after mild COVID-19. TCRdb itself ran the 5' RACE reads through MiXCR, one entry per CDR3 protein. The table lists fewer than 250,000 distinct CDR3 sequences, roughly a tenth of them singletons. The sequenced sample consisted of PBMCs or a T cell subset sorted from them (not recorded which). These receptors came from a man between 18 and 35 years old who had mild COVID-19 (a few samples of this study predate the infection). Cell type and time point are not known. Each CDR3 is given with its conserved first and last residue. A D gene is named only where the DNA matches it firmly. Some rows mark clone size as missing; the rest say once, few, many or name a class of expanded clone.

J	V	D	size	DNA	CDR3
TRBJ2-3	TRBV10-1	TRBD2	.	TGCGCCAGCAGTGTCGGACTAGCGGGGCGAGATACGCAGTATTTT	CASSVGLAGRDTQYF
TRBJ2-3	TRBV18	.	.	TGTGCCAGCTCACCTGAGTTTGGCGATACGCAGTATTTT	CASSPEFGDTQYF
TRBJ2-7	TRBV10-3	TRBD2	few	TGTGCCATCCGGACTAGCGGGGACTCCTACGAGCAGTACTTC	CAIRTSGDSYEQYF
TRBJ1-4	TRBV20-1	.	few	TGCAGTGCTAGAGATATAGACGGGAGTGGAGGAAAACTGTTTTTT	CSARDIDGSGGKLFF
TRBJ1-2	TRBV7-8	.	few	TGTGCCAGCAGCTTATTGCCGGCTAACTATGGCTACACCTTC	CASSLLPANYGYTF
TRBJ2-1	TRBV20-1	.	few	TGCAGTGCTAGTTCGGGTTTACAGTTCTTC	CSASSGLQFF
TRBJ2-1	TRBV7-2	.	few	TGTGCCAGCAGCTTAATGGGGGGGCCATATGAGCAGTTCTTC	CASSLMGGPYEQFF
TRBJ2-1	TRBV11-2	.	.	TGTGCCAGCAGCCATCCCGGAACCGACAATGAGCAGTTCTTC	CASSHPGTDNEQFF
TRBJ1-5	TRBV24-1	.	few	TGTGCCACCAGTGAGTTGGACACCATAATCAATCAGCCCCAGCATTTT	CATSELDTIINQPQHF
TRBJ1-5	TRBV7-6	TRBD1	few	TGTGCCAGCAGCCCGACAGGGCCAAGTCAGCCCCAGCATTTT	CASSPTGPSQPQHF
TRBJ1-2	TRBV20-1	TRBD1	.	TGCAGTGCTTCAGACAGGGGAGGCTATGGCTACACCTTC	CSASDRGGYGYTF
TRBJ2-5	TRBV29-1	.	many	TGCAGCGGGAGATCCCGGGACTCAGAGACCCAGTACTTC	CSGRSRDSETQYF
TRBJ2-3	TRBV9	.	few	TGTGCCAGCAGCACCCAATACACAGATACGCAGTATTTT	CASSTQYTDTQYF
TRBJ2-3	TRBV20-1	TRBD2	.	TGCAGTGCTGGGGACGGGGGGACGCAGTATTTT	CSAGDGGTQYF
TRBJ2-5	TRBV12-3/TRBV12-4	TRBD2	few	TGTGCCAGCAGTCTAGGACTAGCGGGGAGTCAAGAGACCCAGTACTTC	CASSLGLAGSQETQYF
TRBJ2-2	TRBV28	TRBD1	.	TGTGCCAGCAGTTTAAAGGGGGCTACGAACACCGGGGAGCTGTTTTTT	CASSLKGATNTGELFF
TRBJ1-1	TRBV19	.	many	TGTGCCAGTAGTTTGTTGCCAGGGTATACTGAAGCTTTCTTT	CASSLLPGYTEAFF
TRBJ2-3	TRBV30	.	.	TGTGCCTGGAGTGTATCCGGGAATCTCGCAGATACGCAGTATTTT	CAWSVSGNLADTQYF
TRBJ2-5	TRBV7-2	TRBD2	many	TGTGCCAGCACCGTCGGCGGGGGGAAAGAGACCCAGTACTTC	CASTVGGGKETQYF
TRBJ2-5	TRBV5-4	.	.	TGTGCCAGCAGCTTCGGGGAGTTACCCAACCAAGAGACCCAGTACTTC	CASSFGELPNQETQYF
TRBJ1-1	TRBV5-1	TRBD1	.	TGCGCCAGCAGCTTCGATACAGGGGGGACTGAAGCTTTCTTT	CASSFDTGGTEAFF